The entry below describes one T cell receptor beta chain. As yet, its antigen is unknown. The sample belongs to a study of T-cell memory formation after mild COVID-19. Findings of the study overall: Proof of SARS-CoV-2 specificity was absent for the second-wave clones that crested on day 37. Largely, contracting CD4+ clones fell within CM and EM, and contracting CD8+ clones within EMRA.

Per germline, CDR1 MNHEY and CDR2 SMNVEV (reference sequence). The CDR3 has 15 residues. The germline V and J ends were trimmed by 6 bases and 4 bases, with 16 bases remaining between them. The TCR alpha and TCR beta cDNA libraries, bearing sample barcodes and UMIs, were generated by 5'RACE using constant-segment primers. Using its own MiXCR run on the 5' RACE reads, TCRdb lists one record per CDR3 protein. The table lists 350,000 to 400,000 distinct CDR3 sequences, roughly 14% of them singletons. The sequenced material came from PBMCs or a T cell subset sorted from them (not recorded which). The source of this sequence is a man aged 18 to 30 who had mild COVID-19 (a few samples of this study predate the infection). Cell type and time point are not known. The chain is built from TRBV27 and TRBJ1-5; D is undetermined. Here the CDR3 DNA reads TGTGCCAGCAGCGCCTTGGGCAGAGGGAATCAGCCCCAGCATTTT. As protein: CASSALGRGNQPQHF.